The 7 T cell receptor beta chains below were found in one sample sequenced in a study of long-term antiretroviral therapy in people with HIV. immunoSEQ v3.0 was run at survey level. The data were produced by immunoSEQ multiplex PCR, yet TCRdb's version contains in-frame clones alone and is incomplete. The sample includes around 37,000 clones, 85% of them seen just once. This sample comprised unsorted PBMCs, obtained around 3.3 years after starting antiretroviral therapy. The receptor source for this set is a man in his late teens or twenties with HIV.

V gene TRBV28 combines with J gene TRBJ1-5, with D tentatively TRBD1 (5 bases). V was pared by 4 bases and J by 1 base, with 14 bases between. Germline-derived CDR1 and CDR2 are MDHEN and SYDVKM. The CDR3 covers 16 residues. CDR3 in amino acids: CASSSPRGGSNQPQHF. DNA of the CDR3: TGTGCCAGCAGTTCCCCGAGGGGTGGGAGCAATCAGCCCCAGCATTTT.

The rearrangement links TRBV29-1 to TRBJ1-1; D is uncertain. This CDR3 is built from 11 residues. Trimming took 7 bases from V and 0 from J, leaving 6 bases between them. Germline CDR1 and CDR2: SQVTM and ANQGSEA. The CDR3 DNA sequence: TGCAGCGCCGAAATGAACACTGAAGCTTTCTTT. The encoded protein is CSAEMNTEAFF.

The chain links TRBV11-2 to TRBJ1-2, with D hard to call. This CDR3 is built from 15 residues. Trimming pared 4 bases from V and 4 bases from J, leaving 16 bases between. Germline assignment: CDR1 SGHAT and CDR2 FQNNGV. The CDR3 here is CASSSEGGYSYGYTF. CDR3 DNA sequence: TGTGCCAGCAGCTCCGAAGGAGGATACTCCTATGGCTACACCTTC.

With respect to this clone: At one end, the junction sequence differs from germline, possibly due to a read error. V and J are TRBV6-6 and TRBJ2-7; 8 nucleotides line up with TRBD1. Germline V gene sequence: CDR1 MNHNY, CDR2 SVGAGI (reference sequence). The CDR3 is made up of 12 amino acids. The CDR3 is CASRQGAYEQYF. The CDR3 bases are TGTGCCAGCAGGCAGGGGGCCTATGAGCAGTACTTC.

As DNA, the CDR3 is TGTGCCAGCAGCCAAATTGGGGGTAGTGCTTGGCACAATGAGCAGTTCTTC. Translated: CASSQIGGSAWHNEQFF. The chain is built from TRBV7-9 and TRBJ2-1, with D perhaps being TRBD1 or TRBD2 (5 bases each). The CDR3 has 17 amino acids. Germline CDR1 and CDR2: SEHNR and FQNEAQ (reference sequence). Trimming stripped 5 bases from V and 5 bases from J, with 22 bases between. The full variable domain, with the rest looked up from reference TRBV7-9 and TRBJ2-1, is DTGVSQNPRHKITKRGQNVTFRCDPISEHNRLYWYRQTLGQGPEFLTYFQNEAQLEKSRLLSDRFSAERPKGSFSTLEIQRTEQGDSAMYLCASSQIGGSAWHNEQFFGPGTRLTVL.

V is TRBV19 and J is TRBJ2-7; D possibly corresponds to TRBD1 (6 bases). Trimming pared 8 bases from V and 3 bases from J, leaving 11 bases between. Germline V gene data show CDR1 as LNHDA and CDR2 as SQIVND (reference sequence). The CDR3 spans 12 residues. CDR3 amino acids: CASRGRGYEQYF. For the CDR3, the DNA is TGTGCCAGTCGCGGCAGGGGCTACGAGCAGTACTTC. Using reference TRBV19 and TRBJ2-7 for the parts outside the CDR3, the full variable domain is DGGITQSPKYLFRKEGQNVTLSCEQNLNHDAMYWYRQDPGQGLRLIYYSQIVNDFQKGDIAEGYSVSREKKESFPLTVTSAQKNPTAFYLCASRGRGYEQYFGPGTRLTVT.

This chain connects TRBV2 to TRBJ2-1; tentative D call: TRBD2 (5 bases). The CDR3 has 15 amino acids. V was shortened by 2 bases and J by 7 bases, with 15 bases between the two germline ends. Germline V gene data show CDR1 as SNHLY and CDR2 as FYNNEI. The chain's CDR3 is CASSERSLGGNEQFF. CDR3 bases: TGTGCCAGCAGTGAAAGGAGCCTCGGCGGGAATGAGCAGTTCTTC.